The entry below describes one T cell receptor (beta chain). There were likely unrecorded immune exposures, though donors were nominally healthy when sampled. The CDR3 covers 13 residues. V was shortened by 2 bases and J by 2 bases, with 7 bases between the two germline ends. CDR1 MNHEY and CDR2 SMNVEV come from the germline V gene (reference sequence). This sample is drawn from a study of cytomegalovirus exposure and HLA in healthy donors. PCR involved 60 Vbeta and 13 Jbeta primers. Some clones are missing from TCRdb's copy, which holds only in-frame ones; the method was immunoSEQ multiplex PCR. This repertoire comprises about 160,000 clones; its ten largest clones make up under 2.5%.

The specimen sequenced was PBMCs. The rearrangement uses TRBV27 and TRBJ2-7, with D hard to call. The TCR comes from a man younger than 45 in good health and CMV-seronegative. The CDR3 DNA sequence: TGTGCCAGCAGTTTAACGTCGGCCTACGAGCAGTACTTC. Its protein product is CASSLTSAYEQYF.